These 5 T cell receptor beta chains came from one sample sequenced in a study of shared clonotypes between healthy human individuals. Assay used: immunoSEQ multiplex PCR; TCRdb lists only in-frame clones, some missing. The sample has roughly 1,000,000 clones, 75% to 80% seen once. Sequenced input: memory CD4+ T cells from PBMCs. Subset given: CD45RA-negative fraction. Source of these receptors: a man aged 18-30 years in good health. Some clones in this sample may be carry-over from other donors' samples.

There are a few counts of this clone. This rearrangement joins TRBV12-5 to TRBJ2-5; tentatively, D is TRBD2 (6 bases). V lost 3 bases to trimming and J lost 7 bases, with 24 bases between them. The CDR3 runs 17 residues. Looked up from germline, CDR1 is LGHNT and CDR2 is FRNRAP. The CDR3 sequence is CASGFSPPSARGGTQYF. The CDR3 bases are TGTGCTAGTGGTTTCTCCCCCCCATCGGCCCGGGGAGGGACCCAGTACTTC.

The chain joins TRBV6-6 to TRBJ1-1; maybe TRBD1 (6 bases). The CDR3 is 15 amino acids. Between the trimmed V and J ends, which lost 2 bases and 5 bases, there was a span of 15 bases. Germline V lookup: CDR1 MNHNY, CDR2 SVGAGI (reference sequence). CDR3 protein: CASSYLDGRGTEAFF. The CDR3 DNA reads TGTGCCAGCAGTTACCTCGACGGGAGGGGGACTGAAGCTTTCTTT.

The gene calls are TRBV19 and TRBJ1-2, with a possible D match to TRBD1 (5 bases). Germline CDR1 and CDR2: LNHDA and SQIVND (reference sequence). The CDR3 loop spans 15 amino acids. Deletions cut 3 bases from V and 4 bases from J, with 15 bases between. CDR3 sequence: CASSMVEGRIYGYTF. The CDR3 DNA sequence: TGTGCCAGTAGTATGGTCGAGGGGCGAATCTATGGCTACACCTTC.

The V gene is TRBV30, the J gene TRBJ1-1; D is uncertain. This CDR3 region has 13 residues. V dropped 4 bases and J dropped 1 base, with 10 bases sitting between them. Germline values: CDR1 GTSNPN, CDR2 SVGIG (reference sequence). The chain's CDR3 is CAWNGQANTEAFF. The DNA for the CDR3 is TGTGCCTGGAACGGGCAGGCGAACACTGAAGCTTTCTTT.

V gene TRBV10-3 combines with J gene TRBJ2-3; maybe TRBD1 (7 bases). Germline loops: CDR1 ENHRY, CDR2 SYGVKD. The CDR3 has 14 residues. Between the trimmed V and J ends, which lost 6 bases and 5 bases, there was a span of 15 bases. The CDR3 DNA follows: TGTGCCATCAGACAGGGGACCGGGGGAGATACGCAGTATTTT. Translation gives CAIRQGTGGDTQYF.